The clone carrying this T cell receptor beta chain was seen only once. The CDR3 runs to 16 residues. Germline V gene sequence: CDR1 LGHNA, CDR2 YSLEER. V gave up 0 bases and J gave up 7 bases, with 16 bases separating them. PCR was performed using 60 Vbeta and 13 Jbeta primers. The data were produced by immunoSEQ multiplex PCR, yet TCRdb's version contains in-frame clones alone and is incomplete. The table shows some 180,000 clones, with approximately 78% occurring only once. The data are from a study of cytomegalovirus exposure and HLA in healthy donors. The TCR originated in a woman aged 30 to 39 in good health and CMV-seropositive. The sequencing sample was made of PBMCs. This chain uses TRBV4-3 with TRBJ1-5; TRBD1 might be the D (6 bases). CDR3 sequence reads: CASSQEPTGFFQPQHF. CDR3 nucleotide sequence: TGCGCCAGCAGCCAAGAGCCTACAGGGTTTTTCCAGCCCCAGCATTTT.